This T cell receptor (beta chain) was sequenced during a study of blood T cell repertoires in COVID-19. This CDR3 is built from 16 residues. Germline V gene lookup returns CDR1 SGHNT and CDR2 YYREEE (reference sequence). Trimming shortened V by 5 bases and J by 2 bases, and 18 bases separated the two germline ends. This table comes from immunoSEQ multiplex PCR, and its TCRdb copy is limited to in-frame clones, with some not included. The table lists hundreds of thousands of clones, less than 90% of them singletons. This receptor was identified in a man aged 40-49 years with acute or convalescent COVID-19. Sequencing was done on a sample of peripheral blood. The chain joins TRBV5-4 to TRBJ2-3; no clear D. CDR3 DNA sequence: TGTGCCAGCAGTAGCTGGGTCCAATCGAACACAGATACGCAGTATTTT. Amino acids: CASSSWVQSNTDTQYF.